This T cell receptor (beta chain) was found in a study of regulatory T cells in long-lasting Graves disease. The J segment lost 0 bases and the V segment lost 1 base, leaving 6 bases of the junction unmatched. CDR3 length: 17 residues. The germline gives CDR1 SGHDN, CDR2 FVKESK. The sample holds many counts of this clonotype. According to the study, TCR beta libraries were built with iRepertoire HTBI primers and CDR3-region Arm-PCR. Each CDR3 protein gets one entry after TCRdb re-called the multiplex PCR reads with MiXCR. The sample yields 400,000 to 500,000 distinct CDR3 sequences, about 15% seen once. Indicated time point: newly diagnosed GD, antithyroid drugs for less than 3 months. PBMC-extracted RNA yielded the TCR library. These data were also reused for a study on T cells in Graves' hyperthyroidism and ophthalmopathy.

The source material was peripheral blood mononuclear cells (PBMCs), sampled at new diagnosis, from a patient treated with antithyroid drugs. The chain has TRBV14 and TRBJ2-1; 7 bases line up with TRBD2. The clonotype was recovered from a woman aged 40-49 years with Graves disease. The DNA for the CDR3 is TGTGCCAGCAGCCAAGGGTGGGGCGGGAGCTCCTACAATGAGCAGTTCTTC. Its translation: CASSQGWGGSSYNEQFF.